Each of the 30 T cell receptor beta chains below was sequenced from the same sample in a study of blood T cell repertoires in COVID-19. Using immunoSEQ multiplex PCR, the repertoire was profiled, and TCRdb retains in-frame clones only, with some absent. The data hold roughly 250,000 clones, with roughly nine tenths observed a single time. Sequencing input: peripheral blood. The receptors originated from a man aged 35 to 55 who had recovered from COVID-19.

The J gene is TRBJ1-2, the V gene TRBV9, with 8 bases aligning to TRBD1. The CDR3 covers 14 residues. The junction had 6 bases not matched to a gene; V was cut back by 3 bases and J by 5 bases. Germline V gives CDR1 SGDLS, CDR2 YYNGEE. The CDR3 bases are TGTGCCAGCAGCGCACAGGGGGAAGAGTATGGCTACACCTTC. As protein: CASSAQGEEYGYTF.

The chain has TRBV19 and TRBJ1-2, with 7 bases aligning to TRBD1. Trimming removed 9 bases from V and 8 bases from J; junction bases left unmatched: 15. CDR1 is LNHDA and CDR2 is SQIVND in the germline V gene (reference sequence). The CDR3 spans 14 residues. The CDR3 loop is CASNRGAQERGYTF. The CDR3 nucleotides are TGTGCCAGCAACAGGGGAGCCCAAGAGAGAGGCTACACCTTC.

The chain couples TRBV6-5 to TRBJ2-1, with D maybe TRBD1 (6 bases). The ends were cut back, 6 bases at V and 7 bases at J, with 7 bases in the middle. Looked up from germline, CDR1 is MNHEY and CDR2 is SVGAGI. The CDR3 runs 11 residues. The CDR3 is CASRQGNEQFF. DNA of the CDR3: TGTGCCAGCAGGCAGGGGAATGAGCAGTTCTTC.

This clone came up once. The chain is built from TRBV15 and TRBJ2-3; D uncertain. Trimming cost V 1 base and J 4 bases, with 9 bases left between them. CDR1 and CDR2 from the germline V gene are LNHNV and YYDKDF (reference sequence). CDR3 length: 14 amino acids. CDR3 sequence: CATSRVLGSDTQYF. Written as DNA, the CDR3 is TGTGCCACCAGCAGAGTGTTGGGCTCAGATACGCAGTATTTT.

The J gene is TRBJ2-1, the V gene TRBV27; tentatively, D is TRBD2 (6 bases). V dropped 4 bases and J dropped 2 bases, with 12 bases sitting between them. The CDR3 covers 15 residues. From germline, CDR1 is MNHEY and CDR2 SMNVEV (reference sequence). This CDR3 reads CASSYAAGTYNEQFF. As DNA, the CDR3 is TGTGCCAGCAGTTACGCTGCGGGAACCTACAATGAGCAGTTCTTC.

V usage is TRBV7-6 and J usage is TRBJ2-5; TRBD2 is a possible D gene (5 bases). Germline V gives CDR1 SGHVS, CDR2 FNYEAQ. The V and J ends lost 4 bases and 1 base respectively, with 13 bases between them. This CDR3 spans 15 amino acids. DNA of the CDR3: TGTGCCAGCAGCTCCATCTTGGGGAGCCAAGAGACCCAGTACTTC. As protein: CASSSILGSQETQYF.

DNA for the CDR3: TGTGCCAGCAGCTTAGAAGCCGGTCAAGCCAAAAACATTCAGTACTTC. It yields the protein CASSLEAGQAKNIQYF. The chain uses TRBV7-2 and TRBJ2-4; no clear D. This CDR3 is 16 amino acids long. Deletions cut 1 base from V and 0 bases from J, with 10 bases between. Germline CDR1 SGHTA, CDR2 FQGNSA.

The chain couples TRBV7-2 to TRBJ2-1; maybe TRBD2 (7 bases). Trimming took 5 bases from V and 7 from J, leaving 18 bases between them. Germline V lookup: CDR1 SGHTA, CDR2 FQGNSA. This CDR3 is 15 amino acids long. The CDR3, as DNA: TGTGCCAGCAGCCGTTGGAGGGGGGGCAGGAATGAGCAGTTCTTC. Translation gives CASSRWRGGRNEQFF.

The CDR3 loop reads CASSLGGHPYNEQFF. CDR3 DNA: TGTGCCAGCAGCTTGGGGGGCCATCCCTACAATGAGCAGTTCTTC. The chain recombines TRBV5-4 with TRBJ2-1, with D maybe TRBD1 (5 bases). Germline CDR1 SGHNT, CDR2 YYREEE (reference sequence). Deletions cut 0 bases from V and 2 bases from J, with 9 bases between. The CDR3 consists of 15 residues.

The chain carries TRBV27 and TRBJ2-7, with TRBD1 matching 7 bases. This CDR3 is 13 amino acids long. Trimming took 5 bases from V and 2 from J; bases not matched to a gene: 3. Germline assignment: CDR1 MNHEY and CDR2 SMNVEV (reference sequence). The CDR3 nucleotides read TGTGCCAGCAGTCAACAGGGGACCTACGAGCAGTACTTC. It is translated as CASSQQGTYEQYF.

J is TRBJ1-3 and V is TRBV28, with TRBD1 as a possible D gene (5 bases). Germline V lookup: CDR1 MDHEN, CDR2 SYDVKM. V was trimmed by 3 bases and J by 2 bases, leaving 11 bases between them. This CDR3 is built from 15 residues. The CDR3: CASSFLGAAGNTIYF. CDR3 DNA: TGTGCCAGCAGTTTTTTAGGGGCGGCTGGAAACACCATATATTTT.

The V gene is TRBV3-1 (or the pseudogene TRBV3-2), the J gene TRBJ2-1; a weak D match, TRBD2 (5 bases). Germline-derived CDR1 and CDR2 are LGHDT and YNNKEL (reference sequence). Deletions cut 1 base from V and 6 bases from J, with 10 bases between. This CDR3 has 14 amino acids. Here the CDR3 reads CASSQGGLANEQFF. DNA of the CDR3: TGTGCCAGCAGCCAAGGAGGCCTAGCCAATGAGCAGTTCTTC.

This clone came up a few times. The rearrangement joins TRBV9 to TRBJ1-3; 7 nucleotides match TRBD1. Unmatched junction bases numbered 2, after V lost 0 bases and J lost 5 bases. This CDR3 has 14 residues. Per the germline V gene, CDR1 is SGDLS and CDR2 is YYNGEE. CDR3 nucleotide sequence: TGTGCCAGCAGCGTAGGGGACAGCCGAAACACCATATATTTT. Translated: CASSVGDSRNTIYF.

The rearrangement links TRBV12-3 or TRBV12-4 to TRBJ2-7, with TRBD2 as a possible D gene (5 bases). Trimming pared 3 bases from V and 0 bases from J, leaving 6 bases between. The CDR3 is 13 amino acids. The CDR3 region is CASSFDYSYEQYF. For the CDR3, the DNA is TGTGCCAGCAGTTTTGACTACTCCTACGAGCAGTACTTC.

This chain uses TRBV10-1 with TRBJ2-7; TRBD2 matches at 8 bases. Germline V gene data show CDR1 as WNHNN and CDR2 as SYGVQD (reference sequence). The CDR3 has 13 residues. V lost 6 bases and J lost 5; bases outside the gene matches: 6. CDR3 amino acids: CASSTGGANEQYF. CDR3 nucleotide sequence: TGCGCCAGCAGCACCGGGGGGGCCAACGAGCAGTACTTC.

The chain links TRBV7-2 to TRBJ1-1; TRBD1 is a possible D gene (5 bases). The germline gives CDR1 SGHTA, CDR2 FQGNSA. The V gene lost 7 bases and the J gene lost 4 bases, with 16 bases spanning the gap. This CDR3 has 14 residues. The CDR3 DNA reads TGTGCCAGCAATAAAGCTCGGGGGGGCACTGAAGCTTTCTTT. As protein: CASNKARGGTEAFF.

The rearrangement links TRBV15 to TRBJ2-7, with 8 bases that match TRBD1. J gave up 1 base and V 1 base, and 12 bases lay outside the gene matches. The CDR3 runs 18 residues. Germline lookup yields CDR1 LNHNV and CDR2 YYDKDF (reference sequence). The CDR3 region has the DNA TGTGCCACCAGCAGAGGGGGTGGAACGGACAGGGTGTCCTACGAGCAGTACTTC. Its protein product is CATSRGGGTDRVSYEQYF.

In DNA, the CDR3 is TGCGCCAGCAGCTTAATAAGGGACAGGTCCTTATTAGGCCTTAGCACAGATACGCAGTATTTT. Its protein product is CASSLIRDRSLLGLSTDTQYF. The chain joins TRBV5-1 to TRBJ2-3; 8 nucleotides line up with TRBD1. The J segment lost 0 bases and the V segment lost 2 bases, leaving 20 bases of the junction unmatched. Germline V gene lookup returns CDR1 SGHRS and CDR2 YFSETQ. CDR3 length: 21 residues.

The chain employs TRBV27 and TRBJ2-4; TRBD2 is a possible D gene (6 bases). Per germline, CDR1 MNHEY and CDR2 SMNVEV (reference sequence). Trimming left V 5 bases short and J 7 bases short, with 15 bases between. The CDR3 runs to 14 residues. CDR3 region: CASSPSAGGNIQYF. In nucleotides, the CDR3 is TGTGCCAGCAGTCCTAGCGCTGGAGGGAACATTCAGTACTTC.

For the CDR3, the DNA is TGTGCCAGCAGTGAATCGGGAAGCAATCAGCCCCAGCATTTT. This sequence encodes CASSESGSNQPQHF. The chain is built from TRBV25-1 and TRBJ1-5; D call uncertain. Trimming stripped 1 base from V and 1 base from J, with 5 bases between. CDR1 and CDR2 from the germline V gene are MGHDK and SYGVNS. The CDR3 covers 14 residues. Full variable domain (rest looked up from reference TRBV25-1 and TRBJ1-5): EADIYQTPRYLVIGTGKKITLECSQTMGHDKMYWYQQDPGMELHLIHYSYGVNSTEKGDLSSESTVSRIRTEHFPLTLESARPSHTSQYLCASSESGSNQPQHFGDGTRLSIL.

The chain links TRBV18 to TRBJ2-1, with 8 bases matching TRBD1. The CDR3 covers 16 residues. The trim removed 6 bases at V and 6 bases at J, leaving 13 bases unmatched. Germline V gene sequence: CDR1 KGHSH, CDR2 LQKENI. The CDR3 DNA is TGTGCCAGCTCTCCCCTCTCCGGGACAGGCGTCAATGAGCAGTTCTTC. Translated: CASSPLSGTGVNEQFF. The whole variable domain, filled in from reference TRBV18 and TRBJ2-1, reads NAGVMQNPRHLVRRRGQEARLRCSPMKGHSHVYWYRQLPEEGLKFMVYLQKENIIDESGMPKERFSAEFPKEGPSILRIQQVVRGDSAAYFCASSPLSGTGVNEQFFGPGTRLTVL.

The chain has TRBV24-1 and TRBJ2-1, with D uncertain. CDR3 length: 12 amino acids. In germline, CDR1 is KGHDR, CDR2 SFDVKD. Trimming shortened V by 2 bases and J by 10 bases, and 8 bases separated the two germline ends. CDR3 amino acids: CATSDSRAEQFF. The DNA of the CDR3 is TGTGCCACCAGTGATTCGAGAGCGGAGCAGTTCTTC.

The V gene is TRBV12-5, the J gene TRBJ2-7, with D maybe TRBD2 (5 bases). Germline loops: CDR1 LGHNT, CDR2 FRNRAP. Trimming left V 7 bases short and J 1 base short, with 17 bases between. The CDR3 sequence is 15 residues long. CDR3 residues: CASAPRREGSYEQYF. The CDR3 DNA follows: TGTGCTAGTGCCCCCAGACGTGAGGGATCCTACGAGCAGTACTTC.

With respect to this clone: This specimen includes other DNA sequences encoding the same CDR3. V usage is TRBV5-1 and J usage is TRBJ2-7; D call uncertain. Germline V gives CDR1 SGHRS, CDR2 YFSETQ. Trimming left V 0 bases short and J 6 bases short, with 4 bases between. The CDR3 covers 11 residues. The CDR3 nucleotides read TGCGCCAGCAGCTTGGCGGGCGAGCAGTACTTC. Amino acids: CASSLAGEQYF. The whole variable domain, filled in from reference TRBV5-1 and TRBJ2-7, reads KAGVTQTPRYLIKTRGQQVTLSCSPISGHRSVSWYQQTPGQGLQFLFEYFSETQRNKGNFPGRFSGRQFSNSRSEMNVSTLELGDSALYLCASSLAGEQYFGPGTRLTVT.

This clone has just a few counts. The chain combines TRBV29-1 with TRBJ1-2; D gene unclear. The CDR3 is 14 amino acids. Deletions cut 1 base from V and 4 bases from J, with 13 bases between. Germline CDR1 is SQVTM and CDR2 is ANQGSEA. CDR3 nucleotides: TGCAGCGTTGAAGGTCACCCCTGGGCCTATGGCTACACCTTC. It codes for CSVEGHPWAYGYTF.

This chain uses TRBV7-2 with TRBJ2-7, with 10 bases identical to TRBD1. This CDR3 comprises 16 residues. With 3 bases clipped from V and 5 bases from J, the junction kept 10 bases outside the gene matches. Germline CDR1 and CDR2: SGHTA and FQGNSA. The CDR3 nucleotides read TGTGCCAGCAGCTTGGCGATGGGACAGGGGATGAACGAGCAGTACTTC. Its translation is CASSLAMGQGMNEQYF.

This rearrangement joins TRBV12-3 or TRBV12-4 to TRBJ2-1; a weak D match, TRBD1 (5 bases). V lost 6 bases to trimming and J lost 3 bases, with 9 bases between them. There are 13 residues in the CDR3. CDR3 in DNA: TGTGCCAGCAGAACAGACAGCTACAATGAGCAGTTCTTC. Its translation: CASRTDSYNEQFF.

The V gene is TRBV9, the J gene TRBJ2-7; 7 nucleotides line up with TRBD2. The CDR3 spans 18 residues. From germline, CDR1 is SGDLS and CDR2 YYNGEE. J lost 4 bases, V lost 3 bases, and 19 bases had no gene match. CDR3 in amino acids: CASSGGTMEGAGNYEQYF. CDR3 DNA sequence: TGTGCCAGCAGCGGGGGGACTATGGAAGGAGCGGGAAATTACGAGCAGTACTTC.

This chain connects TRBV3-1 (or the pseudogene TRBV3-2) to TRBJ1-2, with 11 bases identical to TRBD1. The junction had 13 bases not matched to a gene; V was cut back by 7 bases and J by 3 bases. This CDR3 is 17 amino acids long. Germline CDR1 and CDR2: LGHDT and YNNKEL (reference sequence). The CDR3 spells CASTSMDRGRLDYGYTF. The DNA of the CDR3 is TGTGCCAGCACCTCAATGGACAGGGGGCGCCTGGACTATGGCTACACCTTC.

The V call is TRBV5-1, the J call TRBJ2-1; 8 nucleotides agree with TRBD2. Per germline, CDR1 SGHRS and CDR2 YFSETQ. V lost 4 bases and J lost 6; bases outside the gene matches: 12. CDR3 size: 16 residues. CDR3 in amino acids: CASSLPTSATSNEQFF. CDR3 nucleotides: TGCGCCAGCAGCCTGCCGACTAGCGCTACTTCCAATGAGCAGTTCTTC.